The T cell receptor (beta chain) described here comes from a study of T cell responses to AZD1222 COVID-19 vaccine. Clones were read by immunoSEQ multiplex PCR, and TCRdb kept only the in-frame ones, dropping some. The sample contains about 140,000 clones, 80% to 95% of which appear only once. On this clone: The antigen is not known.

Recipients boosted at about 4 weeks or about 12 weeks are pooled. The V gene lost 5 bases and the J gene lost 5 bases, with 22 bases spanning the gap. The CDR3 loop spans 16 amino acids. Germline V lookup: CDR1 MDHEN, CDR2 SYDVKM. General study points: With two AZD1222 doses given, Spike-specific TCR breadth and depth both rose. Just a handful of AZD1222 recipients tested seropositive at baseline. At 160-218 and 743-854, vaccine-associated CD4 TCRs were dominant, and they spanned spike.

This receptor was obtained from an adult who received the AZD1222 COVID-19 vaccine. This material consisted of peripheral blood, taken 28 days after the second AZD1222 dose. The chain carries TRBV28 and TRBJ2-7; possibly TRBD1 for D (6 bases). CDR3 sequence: CASSPPLLTGDHEQYF. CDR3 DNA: TGTGCCAGCAGTCCACCCCTTCTGACAGGAGACCACGAGCAGTACTTC.